Presented here are 26 T cell receptor beta chains from one specimen sequenced in a study of blood T cell repertoires in COVID-19. The table came from immunoSEQ multiplex PCR; TCRdb's copy has only in-frame clones and leaves some out. The profile shows 180,000 or so clones, 87% of them singletons. Input material: PBMCs or T cells enriched from blood (not recorded which). Receptors originate from a human donor with acute COVID-19. The donor label of this sample is uncertain.

The rearrangement joins TRBV7-9 to TRBJ1-1, with D perhaps TRBD1 (5 bases). The V end lost 3 bases, the J end lost 3 bases, and 14 bases lay between the germline ends. The CDR3 extends over 15 amino acids. Germline CDR1 and CDR2: SEHNR and FQNEAQ (reference sequence). The CDR3 coding sequence is TGTGCCAGCAGCTTGGACAAGACTGATTACACTGAAGCTTTCTTT. Its protein is CASSLDKTDYTEAFF.

DNA of the CDR3: TGTGCCAGCAGTCCCGCGACAGGGAGGAACACCATATATTTT. Its translation: CASSPATGRNTIYF. J is TRBJ1-3 and V is TRBV6-2 or TRBV6-3, with 7 bases aligning to TRBD1. Germline trimming cut 5 bases from V and 7 bases from J; bases unmatched to any gene: 8. This CDR3 is 14 amino acids long. Per the germline V gene, CDR1 is MNHEY and CDR2 is SVGEGT.

A note on this clone: The DNA is omitted, as the CDR3 cannot be located on it reliably, and the CDR3 follows TCRdb's listing. The J gene is TRBJ2-5, the V gene TRBV27; TRBD1, the table's D call, lacks a check against the DNA. The CDR3 region is 16 residues in length, termini included. CDR1 is MNHEY, CDR2 SMNVEV, per germline (reference sequence). The CDR3 reads CASVHFGTGGKETQYF.

Only one count was recorded for this clone. The chain is built from TRBV5-4 and TRBJ1-1, with TRBD1 matching over 7 bases. CDR1 is SGHNT, CDR2 YYREEE, per germline (reference sequence). Losses at the gene ends were 3 bases for V and 5 bases for J; bases not matched to a gene: 4. The CDR3 has 13 amino acids. This chain's CDR3 is CASSSGGGTEAFF. The CDR3 DNA follows: TGTGCCAGCAGCTCAGGGGGAGGTACTGAAGCTTTCTTT.

V gene TRBV7-9 combines with J gene TRBJ2-1; 7 bases match TRBD2. CDR3 length: 13 amino acids. V lost 5 bases, J lost 9 bases, and 7 bases stayed unmatched. Looked up from germline, CDR1 is SEHNR and CDR2 is FQNEAQ (reference sequence). The CDR3 sequence is CASSRRGSREQFF. The CDR3 region has the DNA TGTGCCAGCAGCCGGCGGGGGTCTCGTGAGCAGTTCTTC.

The rearrangement links TRBV6-5 to TRBJ1-3; D is ambiguous. Per germline, CDR1 MNHEY and CDR2 SVGAGI. There are 16 residues in the CDR3. Trimming took off 0 bases at V and 0 bases at J, with 9 bases between the two ends. The CDR3 coding sequence is TGTGCCAGCAGTTACTCGTTCTGGAGCTCTGGAAACACCATATATTTT. The encoded protein is CASSYSFWSSGNTIYF.

V is TRBV28 and J is TRBJ1-5, with TRBD1 identical over 12 bases. V was pared by 6 bases and J by 6 bases, with 12 bases of the junction left unmatched. This CDR3 is built from 17 residues. The germline V gene encodes CDR1 MDHEN and CDR2 SYDVKM. The CDR3 DNA sequence: TGTGCCAGCAGAGTGAGCGAGGGACAGGGGGCAGGTCAGCCCCAGCATTTT. The encoded protein is CASRVSEGQGAGQPQHF. Variable domain in full (rest from reference TRBV28 and TRBJ1-5): DVKVTQSSRYLVKRTGEKVFLECVQDMDHENMFWYRQDPGLGLRLIYFSYDVKMKEKGDIPEGYSVSREKKERFSLILESASTNQTSMYLCASRVSEGQGAGQPQHFGDGTRLSIL.

V and J are TRBV7-9 and TRBJ1-5, with 8 bases aligning to TRBD1. Germline V CDR1 and CDR2: SEHNR, FQNEAQ (reference sequence). The CDR3 consists of 14 residues. After removal of 4 bases from V and 5 bases from J, the junction contained 4 bases not matched to a gene. The CDR3 DNA reads as TGTGCCAGCAGCTCGGACAGGGTTTATCAGCCCCAGCATTTT. Protein product: CASSSDRVYQPQHF.

This sequence joins TRBV7-8 and TRBJ1-2, with TRBD1 as a possible D gene (5 bases). V lost 5 bases and J 6 bases, leaving 19 bases between the germline ends. The germline gives CDR1 SGHVS, CDR2 FQNEAQ. This CDR3 comprises 15 residues. The CDR3 region is CASSPGWGAGDGYTF. DNA of the CDR3: TGTGCCAGCAGCCCGGGTTGGGGCGCTGGGGATGGCTACACCTTC.

The V and J genes are TRBV7-6 and TRBJ2-1; tentatively, D is TRBD2 (6 bases). The V end was cut by 1 base, the J end by 4 bases, with 8 bases between. The CDR3 length is 14 residues. CDR1 is SGHVS and CDR2 is FNYEAQ in the germline V gene. The CDR3 DNA follows: TGTGCCAGCAGCTTAGGGGGGGAATACAATGAGCAGTTCTTC. It translates to CASSLGGEYNEQFF.

The V call is TRBV4-3, the J call TRBJ2-5; 7 bases match TRBD1. V was clipped by 4 bases and J by 1 base; unmatched bases: 9. The CDR3 has 16 residues. CDR1 and CDR2 (germline): LGHNA, YSLEER. The CDR3 protein is CASSLSGTAIQETQYF. The CDR3 coding sequence is TGCGCCAGCAGCCTCTCCGGGACAGCGATCCAAGAGACCCAGTACTTC.

This clone was picked up a small number of times. This rearrangement joins TRBV2 to TRBJ2-7, with 9 nucleotides matching TRBD2. Looked up from germline, CDR1 is SNHLY and CDR2 is FYNNEI. The CDR3 covers 15 residues. V lost 8 bases, J lost 1 base, and 9 bases stayed unmatched. The CDR3 loop is CASRRGGAPSYEQYF. The CDR3 bases are TGTGCCAGCCGACGCGGGGGGGCGCCTTCCTACGAGCAGTACTTC.

This clone was recorded once. This chain connects TRBV3-1 (or the pseudogene TRBV3-2) to TRBJ2-1; the match to TRBD1 covers 7 bases. The CDR3 runs 18 residues. Unmatched junction bases numbered 13, after V lost 1 base and J lost 4 bases. The V gene's germline CDR1 is LGHDT and CDR2 YNNKEL (reference sequence). The chain's CDR3 is CASSQATTGTDLYNEQFF. As DNA, the CDR3 is TGTGCCAGCAGCCAAGCCACCACCGGGACAGATCTTTACAATGAGCAGTTCTTC.

The gene calls are TRBV2 and TRBJ2-7; a weak D match, TRBD1 (6 bases). Germline-derived CDR1 and CDR2 are SNHLY and FYNNEI. The CDR3 sequence is 15 residues long. The V and J ends lost 2 bases and 3 bases respectively, with 14 bases between them. CDR3: CASSEFSGVVYEQYF. The CDR3, as DNA: TGTGCCAGCAGTGAATTTTCAGGGGTGGTCTACGAGCAGTACTTC.

The chain combines TRBV2 with TRBJ2-3; no clear D. The CDR3 is 12 amino acids. CDR1 is SNHLY, CDR2 FYNNEI, per germline. V was trimmed by 4 bases and J by 5 bases, leaving 7 bases between them. The CDR3 loop reads CASSAYLDTQYF. The CDR3 nucleotides are TGTGCCAGCAGTGCCTACTTAGATACGCAGTATTTT.

This clone showed up just once. The chain is built from TRBV7-2 and TRBJ1-1; D unresolved. Germline CDR1 and CDR2: SGHTA and FQGNSA. V was shortened by 0 bases and J by 1 base, with 12 bases between the two germline ends. The CDR3 is 16 residues long. CDR3 nucleotide sequence: TGTGCCAGCAGCTTAGCGGGGAGCAGCTGGAACACTGAAGCTTTCTTT. As protein: CASSLAGSSWNTEAFF.

V gene TRBV9 combines with J gene TRBJ2-3; the match to TRBD2 covers 12 bases. V was clipped by 3 bases and J by 11 bases; unmatched bases: 16. The germline gives CDR1 SGDLS, CDR2 YYNGEE. The CDR3 contains 17 residues. CDR3 nucleotide sequence: TGTGCCAGCAGCGCCGAGGGGACTAGCGGGCCCGGGGGGTTGCAGTATTTT. Its translation: CASSAEGTSGPGGLQYF.

The V and J genes are TRBV4-1 and TRBJ2-7; 7 nucleotides line up with TRBD1. V shed 1 base and J 5 bases; nucleotides not matched to a gene: 5. Germline lookup yields CDR1 MGHRA and CDR2 YSYEKL. The CDR3 runs to 14 residues. The CDR3 nucleotides are TGCGCCAGCAGCCAAGTGACAGGGTCAGACGAGCAGTACTTC. It translates to CASSQVTGSDEQYF.

The chain has TRBV5-1 and TRBJ1-1, with D tentatively TRBD1 (6 bases). The CDR3 contains 14 residues. Trimming cost V 2 bases and J 7 bases, with 15 bases left between them. Germline V gives CDR1 SGHRS, CDR2 YFSETQ. CDR3 region: CASSFGVGTLEAFF. The CDR3 DNA reads TGCGCCAGCAGCTTTGGCGTCGGGACACTTGAAGCTTTCTTT.

The rearrangement links TRBV18 to TRBJ2-7; maybe TRBD1 (6 bases). CDR3 length: 15 amino acids. Trimming left V 1 base short and J 6 bases short, with 16 bases between. The germline gives CDR1 KGHSH, CDR2 LQKENI. CDR3 DNA: TGTGCCAGCTCACCACGGTCAGGGGAGTTCTCCGAGCAGTACTTC. This encodes CASSPRSGEFSEQYF.

This chain links TRBV4-1 with TRBJ2-7; 7 bases agree with TRBD1. Losses at the gene ends were 0 bases for V and 3 bases for J; bases not matched to a gene: 11. CDR3 size: 17 residues. Germline V CDR1 and CDR2: MGHRA, YSYEKL. CDR3 sequence: CASSQDLKGAVNYEQYF. The CDR3 DNA is TGCGCCAGCAGCCAAGATCTTAAGGGGGCGGTAAACTACGAGCAGTACTTC.

CDR3 bases: TGTGCCAGCGCAGGGGGTCCCTCTGGGGCCAACGTCCTGACTTTC. It specifies CASAGGPSGANVLTF. The chain joins TRBV18 to TRBJ2-6; 7 nucleotides align to TRBD1. Losses at the gene ends were 8 bases for V and 0 bases for J; bases not matched to a gene: 4. The CDR3 runs 15 residues. CDR1 is KGHSH, CDR2 LQKENI, per germline.

The sample holds one count of this clone. The chain joins TRBV6-4 to TRBJ2-1, with 7 bases lining up with TRBD2. The CDR3 covers 15 residues. Germline V gives CDR1 MRHNA, CDR2 SNTAGT. The V and J ends lost 2 bases and 5 bases, in that order; junction bases with no gene match: 6. The CDR3 spells CASSDQPGTNNEQFF. The CDR3 nucleotides are TGTGCCAGCAGTGACCAACCCGGGACTAACAATGAGCAGTTCTTC.

V gene TRBV18 combines with J gene TRBJ2-5; a possible D gene is TRBD1 (6 bases). This CDR3 is built from 13 residues. Trimming removed 6 bases from V and 3 bases from J, with 11 bases in between. Looked up from germline, CDR1 is KGHSH and CDR2 is LQKENI. In nucleotides, the CDR3 is TGTGCCAGCTCCATCTACAGGGAAGAGACCCAGTACTTC. Translated, it gives CASSIYREETQYF.

The V gene is TRBV6-1, the J gene TRBJ1-6, with a weak D call TRBD1 (6 bases). The CDR3 runs 15 residues. Germline CDR1 is MNHNS and CDR2 is SASEGT. V was cut by 1 base and J by 4 bases, with 8 bases left in between. The CDR3, as DNA: TGTGCCAGCAGTGAAGAAGGGGGATATAATTCACCCCTCCACTTT. Its protein product is CASSEEGGYNSPLHF.

This clone was counted a few times. The V call is TRBV7-2, the J call TRBJ2-2; D is possibly TRBD2 (5 bases). CDR1 and CDR2 from the germline V gene are SGHTA and FQGNSA. Deletions cut 8 bases from V and 7 bases from J, with 14 bases between. This CDR3 contains 13 residues. CDR3 sequence: CASLGGRNGELFF. The CDR3 bases are TGTGCCAGCCTCGGCGGGCGTAACGGGGAGCTGTTTTTT.